This T cell receptor (beta chain) was obtained from a study of blood T cell repertoires in COVID-19. Germline V gene data show CDR1 as KGHSH and CDR2 as LQKENI. The V segment lost 6 bases and the J segment 9 bases; nucleotides outside the gene matches: 6. This CDR3 has 15 residues. Libraries were prepared by immunoSEQ multiplex PCR; TCRdb keeps only in-frame clonotypes and omits some of them. The sample yields about 170,000 clones, around four fifths seen once. The TCR was taken from a woman between 45 and 65 years old in a cohort exposed to, infected with or recovered from COVID-19 (not recorded which). The chain uses TRBV18 and TRBJ2-1; the match to TRBD2 covers 15 bases. Sequenced sample: PBMCs or T cells enriched from blood (not recorded which). In DNA, the CDR3 is TGTGCCAGCTCGCTCGGGACTAGCGGGGGGAGTGAGCAGTTCTTC. Translated: CASSLGTSGGSEQFF.